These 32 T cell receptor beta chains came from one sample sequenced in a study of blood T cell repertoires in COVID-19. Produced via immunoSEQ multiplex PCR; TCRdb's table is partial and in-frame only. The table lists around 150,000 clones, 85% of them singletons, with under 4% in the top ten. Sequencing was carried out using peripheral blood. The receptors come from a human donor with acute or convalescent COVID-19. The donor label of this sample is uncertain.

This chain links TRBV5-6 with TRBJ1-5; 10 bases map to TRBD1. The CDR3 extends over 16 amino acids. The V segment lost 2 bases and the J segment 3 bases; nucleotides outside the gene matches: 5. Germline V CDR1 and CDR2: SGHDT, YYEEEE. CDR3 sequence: CASSLAGTGDNQPQHF. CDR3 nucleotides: TGTGCCAGCAGCTTAGCCGGGACAGGGGACAATCAGCCCCAGCATTTT.

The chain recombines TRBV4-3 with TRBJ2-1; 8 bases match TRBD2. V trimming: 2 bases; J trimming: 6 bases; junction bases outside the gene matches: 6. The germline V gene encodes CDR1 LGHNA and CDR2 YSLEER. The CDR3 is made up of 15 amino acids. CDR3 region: CASSQKYGGVNEQFF. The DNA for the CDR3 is TGCGCCAGCAGCCAAAAGTACGGGGGGGTCAATGAGCAGTTCTTC.

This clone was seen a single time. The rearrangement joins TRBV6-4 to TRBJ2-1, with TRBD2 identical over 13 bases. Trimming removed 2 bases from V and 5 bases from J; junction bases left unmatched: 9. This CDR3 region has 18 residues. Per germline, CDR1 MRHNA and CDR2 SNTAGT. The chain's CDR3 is CASSDGEGTSGVHNEQFF. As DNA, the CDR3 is TGTGCCAGCAGTGACGGGGAAGGGACTAGCGGGGTGCACAATGAGCAGTTCTTC.

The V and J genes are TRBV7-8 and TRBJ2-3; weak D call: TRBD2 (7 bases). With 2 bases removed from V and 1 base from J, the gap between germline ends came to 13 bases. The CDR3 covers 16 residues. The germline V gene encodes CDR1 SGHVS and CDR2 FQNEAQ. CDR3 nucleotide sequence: TGTGCCAGCAGCTTACAGGGGAGGGGGGGCACAGATACGCAGTATTTT. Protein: CASSLQGRGGTDTQYF. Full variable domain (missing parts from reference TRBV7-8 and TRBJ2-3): GAGVSQSPRYKVAKRGQDVALRCDPISGHVSLFWYQQALGQGPEFLTYFQNEAQLDKSGLPSDRFFAERPEGSVSTLKIQRTQQEDSAVYLCASSLQGRGGTDTQYFGPGTRLTVL.

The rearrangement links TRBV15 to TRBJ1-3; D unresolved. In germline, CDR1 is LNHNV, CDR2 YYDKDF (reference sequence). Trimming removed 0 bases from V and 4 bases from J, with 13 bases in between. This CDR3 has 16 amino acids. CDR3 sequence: CATSRDLQPIGNTIYF. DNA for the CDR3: TGTGCCACCAGCAGAGATTTACAGCCGATAGGAAACACCATATATTTT.

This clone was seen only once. The CDR3 nucleotides read TGTGCCAGCAGCCCCCCCAACGGGACACCAGACGAAAAACTGTTTTTT. Its translation: CASSPPNGTPDEKLFF. The chain joins TRBV9 to TRBJ1-4; a possible D gene is TRBD1 (6 bases). The germline V and J ends were trimmed by 4 bases and 8 bases, with 21 bases remaining between them. The CDR3 has 16 amino acids. Germline V lookup: CDR1 SGDLS, CDR2 YYNGEE.

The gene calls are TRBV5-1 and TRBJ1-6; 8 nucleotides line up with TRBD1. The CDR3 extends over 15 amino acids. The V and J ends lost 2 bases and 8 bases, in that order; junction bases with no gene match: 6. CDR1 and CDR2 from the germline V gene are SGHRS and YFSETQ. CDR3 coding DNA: TGCGCCAGCAGCTTCCTGACAGGGGACCATTCACCCCTCCACTTT. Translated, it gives CASSFLTGDHSPLHF.

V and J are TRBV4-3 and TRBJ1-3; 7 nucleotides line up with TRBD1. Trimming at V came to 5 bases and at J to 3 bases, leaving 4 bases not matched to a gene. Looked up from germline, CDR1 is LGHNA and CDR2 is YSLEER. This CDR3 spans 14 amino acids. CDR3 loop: CASSVDRVGNTIYF. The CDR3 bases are TGCGCCAGCAGCGTAGACAGGGTTGGAAACACCATATATTTT.

For the CDR3, the DNA is TGTGCCAGCAGCTTACAGGGGGTGAACACTGAAGCTTTCTTT. Translation: CASSLQGVNTEAFF. The chain has TRBV6-4 and TRBJ1-1; 8 bases are a match to TRBD1. V shed 6 bases and J 0 bases; nucleotides not matched to a gene: 3. The CDR3 contains 14 residues. The germline V gene has CDR1 MRHNA and CDR2 SNTAGT.

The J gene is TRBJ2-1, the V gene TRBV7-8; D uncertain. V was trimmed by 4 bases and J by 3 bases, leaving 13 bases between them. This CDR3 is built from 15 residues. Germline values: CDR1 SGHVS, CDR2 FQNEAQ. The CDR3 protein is CASSSYLKVYNEQFF. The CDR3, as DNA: TGTGCCAGCAGCTCCTACTTAAAAGTCTACAATGAGCAGTTCTTC.

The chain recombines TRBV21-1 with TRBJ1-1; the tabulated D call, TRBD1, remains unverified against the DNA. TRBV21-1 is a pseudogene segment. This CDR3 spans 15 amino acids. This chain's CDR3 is CASSTAGKGDTEAFF. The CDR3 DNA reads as TGTGCCAGCAGCACCGCAGGGAAGGGGGACACTGAAGCTTTCTTT.

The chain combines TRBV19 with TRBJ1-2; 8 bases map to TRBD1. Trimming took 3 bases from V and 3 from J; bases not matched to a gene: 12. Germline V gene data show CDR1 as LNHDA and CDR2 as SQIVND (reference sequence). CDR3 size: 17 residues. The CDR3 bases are TGTGCCAGTAGTATGAGTAGACAGGGGACATCGGACTATGGCTACACCTTC. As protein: CASSMSRQGTSDYGYTF.

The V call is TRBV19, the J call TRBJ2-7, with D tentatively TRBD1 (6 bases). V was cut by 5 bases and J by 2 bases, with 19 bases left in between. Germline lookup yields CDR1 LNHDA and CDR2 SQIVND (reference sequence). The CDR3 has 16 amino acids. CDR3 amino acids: CASSLTHRDQPYEQYF. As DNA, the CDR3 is TGTGCCAGTAGTCTTACTCACAGGGATCAACCCTACGAGCAGTACTTC.

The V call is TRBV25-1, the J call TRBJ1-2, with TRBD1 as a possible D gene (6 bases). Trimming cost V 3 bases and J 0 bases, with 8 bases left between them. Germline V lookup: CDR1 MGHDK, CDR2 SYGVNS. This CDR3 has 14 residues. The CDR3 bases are TGTGCCAGCAGTGAGACAGGTACTAACTATGGCTACACCTTC. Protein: CASSETGTNYGYTF.

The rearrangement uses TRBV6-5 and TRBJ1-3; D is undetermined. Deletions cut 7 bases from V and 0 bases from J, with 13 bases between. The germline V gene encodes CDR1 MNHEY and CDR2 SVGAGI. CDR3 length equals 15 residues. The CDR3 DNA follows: TGTGCCAGCACTGCCAGGTTCTCCTCTGGAAACACCATATATTTT. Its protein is CASTARFSSGNTIYF.

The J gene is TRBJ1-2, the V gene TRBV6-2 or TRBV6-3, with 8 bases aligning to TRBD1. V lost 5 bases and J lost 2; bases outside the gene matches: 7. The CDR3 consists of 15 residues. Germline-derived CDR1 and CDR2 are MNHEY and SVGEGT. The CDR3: CASSTWTGFNYGYTF. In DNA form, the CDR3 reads TGTGCCAGCAGTACCTGGACAGGGTTCAACTATGGCTACACCTTC.

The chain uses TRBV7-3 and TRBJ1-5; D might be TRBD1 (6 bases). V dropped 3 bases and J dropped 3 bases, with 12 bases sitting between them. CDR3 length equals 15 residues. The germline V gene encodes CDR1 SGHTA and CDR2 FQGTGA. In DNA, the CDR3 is TGTGCCAGCAGCTTGACCGGACAGAACAATCAGCCCCAGCATTTT. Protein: CASSLTGQNNQPQHF.

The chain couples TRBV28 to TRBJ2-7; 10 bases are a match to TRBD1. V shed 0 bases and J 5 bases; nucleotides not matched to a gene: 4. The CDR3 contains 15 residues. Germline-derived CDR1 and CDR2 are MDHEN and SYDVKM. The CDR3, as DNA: TGTGCCAGCAGTTTATGGGGACAGGGGAGAAACGAGCAGTACTTC. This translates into CASSLWGQGRNEQYF.

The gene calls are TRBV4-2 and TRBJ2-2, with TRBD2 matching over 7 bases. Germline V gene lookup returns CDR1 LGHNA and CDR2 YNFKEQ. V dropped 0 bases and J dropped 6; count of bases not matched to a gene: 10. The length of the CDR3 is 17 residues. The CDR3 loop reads CASSQDRNSGRPGELFF. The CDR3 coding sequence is TGTGCCAGCAGCCAAGATCGTAATAGCGGGCGGCCCGGGGAGCTGTTTTTT.

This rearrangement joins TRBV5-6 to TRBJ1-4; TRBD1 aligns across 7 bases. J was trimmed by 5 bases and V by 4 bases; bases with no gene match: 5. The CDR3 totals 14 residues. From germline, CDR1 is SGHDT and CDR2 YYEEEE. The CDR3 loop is CASSPGGRNEKLFF. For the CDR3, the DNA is TGTGCCAGCAGCCCAGGGGGGCGGAATGAAAAACTGTTTTTT.

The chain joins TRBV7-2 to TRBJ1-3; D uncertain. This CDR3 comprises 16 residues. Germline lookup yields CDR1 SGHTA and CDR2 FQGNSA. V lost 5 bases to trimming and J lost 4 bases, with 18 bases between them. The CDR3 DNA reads TGTGCCAGCAGCCAAGGCGTGACATTTCTGGGAAACACCATATATTTT. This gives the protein CASSQGVTFLGNTIYF.

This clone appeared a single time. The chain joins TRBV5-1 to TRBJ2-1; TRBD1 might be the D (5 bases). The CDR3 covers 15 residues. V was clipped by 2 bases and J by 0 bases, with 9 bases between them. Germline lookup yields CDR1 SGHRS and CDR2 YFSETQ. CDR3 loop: CASSLDSPSYNEQFF. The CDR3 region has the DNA TGCGCCAGCAGCTTAGACAGTCCCTCCTACAATGAGCAGTTCTTC.

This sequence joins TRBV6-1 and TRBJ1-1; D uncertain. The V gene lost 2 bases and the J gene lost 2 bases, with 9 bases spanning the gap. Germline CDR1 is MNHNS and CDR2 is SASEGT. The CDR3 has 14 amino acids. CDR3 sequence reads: CASSEPGVNTEAFF. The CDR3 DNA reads TGTGCCAGCAGTGAACCGGGAGTCAACACTGAAGCTTTCTTT.

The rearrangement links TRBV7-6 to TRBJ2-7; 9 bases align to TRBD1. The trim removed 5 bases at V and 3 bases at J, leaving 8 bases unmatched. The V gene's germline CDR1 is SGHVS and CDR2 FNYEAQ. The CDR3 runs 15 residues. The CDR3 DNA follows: TGTGCCAGCAGCCTAGGGGGACAGGGTCACTACGAGCAGTACTTC. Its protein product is CASSLGGQGHYEQYF.

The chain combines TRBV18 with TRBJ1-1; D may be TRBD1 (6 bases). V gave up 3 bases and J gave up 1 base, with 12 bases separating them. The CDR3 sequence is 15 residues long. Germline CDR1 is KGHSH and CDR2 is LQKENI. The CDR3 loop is CASSPGAGANTEAFF. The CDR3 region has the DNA TGTGCCAGCTCACCCGGGGCAGGGGCGAACACTGAAGCTTTCTTT.

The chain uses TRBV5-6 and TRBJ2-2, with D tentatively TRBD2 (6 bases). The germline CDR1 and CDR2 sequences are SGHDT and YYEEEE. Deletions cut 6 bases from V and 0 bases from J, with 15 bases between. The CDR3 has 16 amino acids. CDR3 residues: CASTSRRGSNTGELFF. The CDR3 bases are TGTGCCAGCACCTCCCGGCGGGGATCGAACACCGGGGAGCTGTTTTTT.

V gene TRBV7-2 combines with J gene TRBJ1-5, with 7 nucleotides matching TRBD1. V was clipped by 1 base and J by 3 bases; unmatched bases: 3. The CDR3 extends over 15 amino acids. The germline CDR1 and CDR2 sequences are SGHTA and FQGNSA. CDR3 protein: CASSLEGTVNQPQHF. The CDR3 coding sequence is TGTGCCAGCAGCTTAGAGGGGACAGTCAATCAGCCCCAGCATTTT.

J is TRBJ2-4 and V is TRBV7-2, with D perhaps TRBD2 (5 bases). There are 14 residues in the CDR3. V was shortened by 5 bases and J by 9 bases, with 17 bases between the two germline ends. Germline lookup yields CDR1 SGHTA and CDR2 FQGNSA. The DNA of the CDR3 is TGTGCCAGCAGCCTAGGTCCGGGCGGAGGCATTCAGTACTTC. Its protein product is CASSLGPGGGIQYF.

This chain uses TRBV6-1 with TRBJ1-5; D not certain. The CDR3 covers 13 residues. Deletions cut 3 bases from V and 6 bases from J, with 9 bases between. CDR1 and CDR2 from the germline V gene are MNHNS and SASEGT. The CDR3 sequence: CASSEAEVQPQHF. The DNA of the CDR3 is TGTGCCAGCAGTGAGGCAGAGGTTCAGCCCCAGCATTTT.

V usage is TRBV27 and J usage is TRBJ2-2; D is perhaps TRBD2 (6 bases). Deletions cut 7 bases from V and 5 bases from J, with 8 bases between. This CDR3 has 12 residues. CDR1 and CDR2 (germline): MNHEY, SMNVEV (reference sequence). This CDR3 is CASTGVTGELFF. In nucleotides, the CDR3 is TGTGCCAGCACGGGGGTAACCGGGGAGCTGTTTTTT.

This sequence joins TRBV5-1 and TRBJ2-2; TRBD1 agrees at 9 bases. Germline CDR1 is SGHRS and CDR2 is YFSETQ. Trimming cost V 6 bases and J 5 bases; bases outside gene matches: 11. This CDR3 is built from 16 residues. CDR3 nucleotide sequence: TGCGCCAGCAATACGCCGGGACAGGGTGGAACCGGGGAGCTGTTTTTT. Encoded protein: CASNTPGQGGTGELFF.

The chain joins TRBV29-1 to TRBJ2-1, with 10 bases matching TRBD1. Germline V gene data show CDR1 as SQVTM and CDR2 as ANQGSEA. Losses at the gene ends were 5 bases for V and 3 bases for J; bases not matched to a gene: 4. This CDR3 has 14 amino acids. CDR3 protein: CSVRDRGRYNEQFF. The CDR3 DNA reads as TGCAGCGTTCGAGACAGGGGGCGCTACAATGAGCAGTTCTTC.